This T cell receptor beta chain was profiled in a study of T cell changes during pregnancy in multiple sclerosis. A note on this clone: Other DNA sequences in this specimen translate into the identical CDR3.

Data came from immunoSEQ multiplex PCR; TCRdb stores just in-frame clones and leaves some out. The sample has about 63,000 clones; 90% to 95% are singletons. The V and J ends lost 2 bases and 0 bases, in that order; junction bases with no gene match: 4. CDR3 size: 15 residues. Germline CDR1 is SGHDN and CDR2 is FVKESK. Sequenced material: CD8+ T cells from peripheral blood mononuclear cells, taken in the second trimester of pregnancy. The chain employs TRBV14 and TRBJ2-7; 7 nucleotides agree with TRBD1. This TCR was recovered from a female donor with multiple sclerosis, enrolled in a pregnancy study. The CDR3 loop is CASSQQGTASYEQYF. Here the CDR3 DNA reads TGTGCCAGCAGCCAACAAGGGACAGCCTCCTACGAGCAGTACTTC.